The TCR beta chain under discussion was sequenced for a study of early T cells in non-severe SARS-CoV-2 infection (dated by TCRdb to the early 2020s). For context, the study as a whole: TCR sequencing used bulk RNA from unsorted whole blood, so alpha and beta chains could not be paired. Paper-wide results and their limitations: Matching against VDJdb was skewed toward anti-spike CD8 responses, likely underestimated virus-specific expansions, and missed private and CD4 specificities.

Library preparation was by 5' RACE. These reads were obtained on a NextSeq 500. In the TCR library protocol, unique molecular identifiers were attached to individual cDNA molecules to correct for PCR bias and sequencing error. Both TCR alpha and beta chains were sequenced, and tight co-correlation was observed between alpha and beta sequence abundances in each sample. In the authors' own workflow: V gene, J gene and CDR3 annotation of TCR sequences was performed with Decombinator V4. TCRs were defined as expanded if a significant change between any two time points was detected under a Poisson model with p below 0.0001. TCR abundances were normalised to the total number of TCRs sequenced per sample and expressed as counts per million. MAIT TCRs were defined by TRAV1-2 paired with TRAJ12, TRAJ20 or TRAJ33, and iNKT TCRs by TRAV10 paired with TRAJ18. A search of VDJdb, accessed on 1 November 2021, was run for TCRs annotated to CMV, EBV and SARS-CoV-2, with TCRs annotated for multiple antigens excluded. TCRdb trimmed public reads at Q25 via fastp, called clones via MiXCR and kept in-frame beta chains. Rows matching on CDR3 protein sequence are summarized as one entry with the most common DNA and genes. It is TCRdb's table, rather than the study itself, that gives the V and J calls and clone size. The sample table holds some 73,000 distinct CDR3 sequences, of which approximately 12% were seen once. Roughly 3.2% of the sample comes from the top ten.

CDR1 and CDR2 are drawn from the germline V gene: SQVTM, ANQGSEA. The CDR3 contains 12 residues, cysteine and phenylalanine counted. Just CDR3 DNA is preserved here, 36 bases in frame from base 1. From V the trimming removes 3 bases and from J it removes 8 bases, while the gene matches leave 3 bases of the junction unaccounted for. This clonotype was counted at least ten times. No antigen is known for it. Base qualities are not provided; no much larger clone lies one nucleotide away. The study was a case-control design nested within a healthcare worker cohort in London, UK, with weekly nasopharyngeal swab PCR tests and blood sampling. Healthcare workers were recruited during the week of the UK lockdown, between 23 and 31 March 2020, and followed weekly for up to 16 weeks.

The TCR originated in an adult who was a healthcare worker with PCR-confirmed SARS-CoV-2 infection or an uninfected control (not recorded which). Sequenced material: whole blood. The rearrangement joined TRBV29-1 to TRBJ1-3; 8 bases in the middle match TRBD1. The nucleotides are TGCAGCGTTGACCAGGGGGCCGACACCATATATTTT. Translated, this gives CSVDQGADTIYF.